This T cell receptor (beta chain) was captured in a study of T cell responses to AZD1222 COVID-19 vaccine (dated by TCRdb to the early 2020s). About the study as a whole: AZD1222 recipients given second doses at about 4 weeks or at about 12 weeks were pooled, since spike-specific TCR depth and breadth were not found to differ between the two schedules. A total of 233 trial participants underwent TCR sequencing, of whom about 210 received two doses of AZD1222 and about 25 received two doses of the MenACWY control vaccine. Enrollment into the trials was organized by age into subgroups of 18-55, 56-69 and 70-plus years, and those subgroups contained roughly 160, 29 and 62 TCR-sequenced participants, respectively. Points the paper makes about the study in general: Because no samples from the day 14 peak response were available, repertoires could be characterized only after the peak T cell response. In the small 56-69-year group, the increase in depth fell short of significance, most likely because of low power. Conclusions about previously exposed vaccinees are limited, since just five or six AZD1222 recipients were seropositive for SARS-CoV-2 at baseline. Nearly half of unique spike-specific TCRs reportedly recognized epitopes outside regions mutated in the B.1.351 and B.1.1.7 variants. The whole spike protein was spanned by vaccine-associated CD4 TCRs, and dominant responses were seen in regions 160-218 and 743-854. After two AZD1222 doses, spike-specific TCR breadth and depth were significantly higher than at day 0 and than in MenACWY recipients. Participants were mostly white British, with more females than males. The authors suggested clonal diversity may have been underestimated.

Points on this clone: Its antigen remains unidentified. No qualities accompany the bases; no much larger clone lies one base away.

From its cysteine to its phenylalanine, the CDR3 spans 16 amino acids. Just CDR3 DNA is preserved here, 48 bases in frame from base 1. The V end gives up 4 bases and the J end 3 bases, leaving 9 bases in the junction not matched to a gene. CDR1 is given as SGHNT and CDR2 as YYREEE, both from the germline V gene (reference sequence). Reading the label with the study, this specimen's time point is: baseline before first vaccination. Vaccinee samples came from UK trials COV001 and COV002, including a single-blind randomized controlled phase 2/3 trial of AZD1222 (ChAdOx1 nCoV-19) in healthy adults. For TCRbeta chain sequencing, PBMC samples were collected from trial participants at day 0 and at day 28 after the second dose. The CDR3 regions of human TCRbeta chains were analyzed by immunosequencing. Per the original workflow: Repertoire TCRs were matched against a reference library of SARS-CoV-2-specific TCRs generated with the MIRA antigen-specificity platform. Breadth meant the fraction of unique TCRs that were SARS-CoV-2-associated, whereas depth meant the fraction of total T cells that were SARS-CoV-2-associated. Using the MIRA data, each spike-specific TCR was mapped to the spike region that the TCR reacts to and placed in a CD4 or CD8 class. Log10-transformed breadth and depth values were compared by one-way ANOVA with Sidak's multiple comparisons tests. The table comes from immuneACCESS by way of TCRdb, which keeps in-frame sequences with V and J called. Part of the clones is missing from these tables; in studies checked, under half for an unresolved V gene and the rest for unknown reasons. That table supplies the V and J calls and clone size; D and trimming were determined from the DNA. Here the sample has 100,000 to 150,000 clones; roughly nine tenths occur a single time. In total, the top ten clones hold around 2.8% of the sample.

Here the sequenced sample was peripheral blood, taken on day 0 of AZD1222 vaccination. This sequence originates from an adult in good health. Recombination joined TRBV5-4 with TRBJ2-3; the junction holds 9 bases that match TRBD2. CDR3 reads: CASSPGRLAGTDTQYF. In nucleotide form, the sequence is TGTGCCAGCAGCCCCGGGCGGCTAGCGGGGACAGATACGCAGTATTTT.